The entry that follows covers one T cell receptor (beta chain) sequence. No antigen is known for it. This sample was included in a study of vaccination and CD4 T cells after COVID-19. Whole-study context: The convalescents were made up of six males and four females, two of whom were Hispanic. Cultures designated as controls were supplied with a CEFX pool, an HIV-1 Nef pool, or no peptide. General observations from the study: Detection of a median around 86% of reactive clones in convalescent patients was confined to the period after vaccination.

The treatment was: roughly 10-day PBMC culture with coronavirus spike peptide pools or control peptides (ViraFEST assay). Peptide pools at roughly 10 ug/ml, together with around 10 IU/ml IL-2, were added to cultures of some 2 million PBMCs per well. Trimming took 4 bases from V and 4 from J, leaving 17 bases between them. There are 15 residues in the CDR3. CDR1 SGHNT and CDR2 YYREEE come from the germline V gene (reference sequence). The Oncomine TCR Beta short-read assay was what sequenced the DNA obtained from cultured CD4+ T cells. TCRdb analysed the PCR reads with MiXCR anew, one entry per CDR3 protein. The repertoire has around 26,000 distinct CDR3 sequences, about 50% of them found once; the top ten carry under 30%.

The chain has TRBV5-4 and TRBJ1-1; tentatively, D is TRBD1 (6 bases). The sequence was obtained from a human donor who received a COVID-19 vaccine. The starting material was CD4+ T cells from blood, cultured in vitro, obtained before SARS-CoV-2 vaccination. CDR3 in DNA: TGTGCCAGCAGCCCGGAGGGGGGGTCGGGCACTGAAGCTTTCTTT. Translating it yields CASSPEGGSGTEAFF.